In its sample, the clone carrying this T cell receptor beta chain was seen a few times. These data belong to a study of T-cell reconstitution after alpha-beta-depleted transplantation in children. Using unique molecular identifiers, the investigators prepared the TCRbeta library. TCRdb analysed the PCR reads with MiXCR anew, one entry per CDR3 protein. This table has approximately 240,000 distinct CDR3 sequences, roughly 9% appearing once. Trimming shortened V by 7 bases and J by 7 bases, and 25 bases separated the two germline ends. The CDR3 is 17 residues long. The chain has TRBV12-3 or TRBV12-4 and TRBJ2-2; D may be TRBD2 (5 bases). This sequence was found in a human donor who donated a stem cell graft to a child with acute lymphoblastic leukemia. Sample: PBMCs from the stem cell graft donor, taken from the stem cell graft. In nucleotides, the CDR3 is TGTGCCAGCATCCCCCTGGGGTTTCTAGGGAGCGGCGGGGAGCTGTTTTTT. It specifies CASIPLGFLGSGGELFF.